One and the same sample provided the 25 T cell receptor beta chains below, sequenced in a study of post-analysis software for immune sequencing data. Included in the TCR beta cDNA libraries were unique molecular identifiers. In TCRdb, the PCR reads were re-called with MiXCR into one record per CDR3 protein. The table includes 500,000 to 600,000 distinct CDR3 sequences, roughly 47% detected once. Their recognized antigens are unknown. Overall study findings and caveats: Patients had higher frequencies than controls of about five TRBV segments, including TRBV5-6, TRBV5-1 and TRBV20-1.

Material for sequencing was blood. These receptors were collected from a girl aged 10 to 17 with multiple sclerosis.

This CDR3 is CATSVAGAYNEQFF. In DNA form, the CDR3 reads TGTGCCACCAGTGTAGCGGGGGCTTACAATGAGCAGTTCTTC. The gene calls are TRBV24-1 and TRBJ2-1, with 9 bases identical to TRBD2. The J segment lost 4 bases and the V segment lost 5 bases, leaving 2 bases of the junction unmatched. The germline CDR1 and CDR2 sequences are KGHDR and SFDVKD. The CDR3 is 14 amino acids.

The chain recombines TRBV10-3 with TRBJ2-1; 10 positions match TRBD2. The CDR3 runs to 17 residues. The germline CDR1 and CDR2 sequences are ENHRY and SYGVKD. Trimming at V came to 8 bases and at J to 8 bases, leaving 18 bases not matched to a gene. The CDR3 loop is CAIGGTSGTRGRDEQFF. The CDR3 DNA is TGTGCCATCGGGGGCACTAGCGGGACCAGGGGCAGGGATGAGCAGTTCTTC.

This clonotype was counted between two and nine times. The chain recombines TRBV4-2 with TRBJ1-2; D is unclear. CDR1 LGHNA and CDR2 YNFKEQ come from the germline V gene. V was cut by 0 bases and J by 0 bases, with 14 bases left in between. This CDR3 has 17 residues. The DNA of the CDR3 is TGTGCCAGCAGCCAAGATCTCCGGGCACCGACTAACTATGGCTACACCTTC. Its protein is CASSQDLRAPTNYGYTF.

The rearrangement joins TRBV4-1 to TRBJ1-5; D ambiguous. The CDR3 loop spans 14 amino acids. The V and J ends lost 1 base and 9 bases respectively, with 13 bases between them. Per the germline V gene, CDR1 is MGHRA and CDR2 is YSYEKL. This chain's CDR3 is CASSQVEEVRPQHF. Written as DNA, the CDR3 is TGCGCCAGCAGCCAAGTTGAGGAAGTGCGGCCCCAGCATTTT.

This sequence joins TRBV7-8 and TRBJ2-1; D is unclear. Germline CDR1 reads SGHVS; CDR2 reads FQNEAQ. V lost 5 bases and J 6 bases, leaving 11 bases between the germline ends. CDR3 length equals 13 residues. The CDR3 is CASSGRAGNEQFF. The CDR3 DNA reads TGTGCCAGCAGCGGCCGAGCAGGCAATGAGCAGTTCTTC.

This clonotype showed up just a few times. The V and J genes are TRBV5-1 and TRBJ1-2, with no clear D. The ends were cut back, 0 bases at V and 6 bases at J, with 6 bases in the middle. CDR1 is SGHRS, CDR2 YFSETQ, per germline. The CDR3 covers 12 residues. As DNA, the CDR3 is TGCGCCAGCAGCTTGGGCCGACATGGCTACACCTTC. Translating it yields CASSLGRHGYTF. Based on the CDR3 plus reference TRBV5-1 and TRBJ1-2, the full variable domain is KAGVTQTPRYLIKTRGQQVTLSCSPISGHRSVSWYQQTPGQGLQFLFEYFSETQRNKGNFPGRFSGRQFSNSRSEMNVSTLELGDSALYLCASSLGRHGYTFGSGTRLTVV.

The gene calls are TRBV5-1 and TRBJ1-2, with 7 bases lining up with TRBD1. The J segment lost 6 bases and the V segment lost 1 base, leaving 3 bases of the junction unmatched. CDR3 size: 13 residues. The germline V gene has CDR1 SGHRS and CDR2 YFSETQ. The CDR3 bases are TGCGCCAGCAGCTTGCGACAGGGCCATGGCTACACCTTC. Encoded protein: CASSLRQGHGYTF.

In its sample, this clonotype was seen once. V and J are TRBV10-3 and TRBJ1-2; D not certain. V was cut by 11 bases and J by 8 bases, with 15 bases left in between. CDR3 length: 11 amino acids. The germline V gene has CDR1 ENHRY and CDR2 SYGVKD. DNA of the CDR3: TGTGCCTCACGGACTCAGACGGGCTACACCTTC. It is translated as CASRTQTGYTF.

This sequence joins TRBV11-3 and TRBJ2-3; 9 bases fit TRBD2. V dropped 5 bases and J dropped 6; count of bases not matched to a gene: 12. CDR1 SGHNT and CDR2 YENEEA come from the germline V gene. This CDR3 region has 16 residues. The CDR3 protein is CASSPWPSGTGDTQYF. The CDR3 bases are TGTGCCAGCAGCCCCTGGCCTAGCGGGACGGGGGATACGCAGTATTTT.

The CDR3 sequence is CASESGQITDTQYF. Here the CDR3 DNA reads TGTGCCAGTGAGTCTGGTCAGATCACAGATACGCAGTATTTT. V is TRBV19 and J is TRBJ2-3; D unresolved. Trimming cost V 8 bases and J 2 bases, with 14 bases left between them. From germline, CDR1 is LNHDA and CDR2 SQIVND (reference sequence). The CDR3 runs to 14 residues. Filled out from reference TRBV19 and TRBJ2-3, the complete variable domain reads DGGITQSPKYLFRKEGQNVTLSCEQNLNHDAMYWYRQDPGQGLRLIYYSQIVNDFQKGDIAEGYSVSREKKESFPLTVTSAQKNPTAFYLCASESGQITDTQYFGPGTRLTVL.

This clonotype was counted a few times. The rearrangement links TRBV25-1 to TRBJ2-3; D may match TRBD1 or TRBD2 (5 bases each). CDR3 length equals 15 residues. Germline CDR1 reads MGHDK; CDR2 reads SYGVNS. Trimming stripped 0 bases from V and 5 bases from J, with 12 bases between. DNA of the CDR3: TGTGCCAGCAGTGAATACAGGCAGGGAGAAGATACGCAGTATTTT. It encodes CASSEYRQGEDTQYF.

V is TRBV4-1 and J is TRBJ1-4; TRBD1 matches 10 bases. J gave up 5 bases and V 4 bases, and 7 bases lay outside the gene matches. The CDR3 is made up of 16 amino acids. In germline, CDR1 is MGHRA, CDR2 YSYEKL. For the CDR3, the DNA is TGCGCCAGCAGCCCTCGCGGACAGGGGGGAAATGAAAAACTGTTTTTT. The encoded protein is CASSPRGQGGNEKLFF.

V and J are TRBV20-1 and TRBJ2-1, with TRBD1 identical over 7 bases. V lost 6 bases to trimming and J lost 2 bases; unmatched junction nucleotides: 13. Germline lookup yields CDR1 DFQATT and CDR2 SNEGSKA (reference sequence). The CDR3 covers 16 residues. CDR3 in DNA: TGCAGTGCGAGAAGACCGGGACAGCCTACCTACAATGAGCAGTTCTTC. Its translation is CSARRPGQPTYNEQFF.

The V call is TRBV11-1, the J call TRBJ2-7, with D maybe TRBD2 (6 bases). The CDR3 is 14 residues long. From germline, CDR1 is SGHAT and CDR2 FQDESV (reference sequence). The V and J ends lost 5 bases and 3 bases respectively, with 14 bases between them. Written as DNA, the CDR3 is TGTGCCAGCAGCCCGGAGGGGACCGGCTACGAGCAGTACTTC. As protein: CASSPEGTGYEQYF.

The gene calls are TRBV27 and TRBJ2-7, with TRBD1 matching over 9 bases. J lost 2 bases, V lost 5 bases, and 4 bases had no gene match. Germline loops: CDR1 MNHEY, CDR2 SMNVEV (reference sequence). CDR3 size: 14 residues. CDR3 amino acids: CASSGTGGTYEQYF. The CDR3 nucleotides are TGTGCCAGCAGTGGTACAGGGGGCACCTACGAGCAGTACTTC.

Only a few counts were recorded for this clonotype. The rearrangement uses TRBV5-1 and TRBJ2-7; 10 bases agree with TRBD2. Germline V CDR1 and CDR2: SGHRS, YFSETQ. With V trimmed by 1 base and J by 3 bases, 7 bases remained unmatched. The CDR3 totals 16 residues. The CDR3 coding sequence is TGCGCCAGCAGCTTGTTAGCGGGAGGCCCTAACTACGAGCAGTACTTC. Translating it yields CASSLLAGGPNYEQYF.

The gene calls are TRBV20-1 and TRBJ2-7; the D gene is possibly TRBD2 (6 bases). The DNA end is more similar to TRBJ2-5, so the J call may be wrong. Germline V CDR1 and CDR2: DFQATT, SNEGSKA (reference sequence). This CDR3 spans 12 amino acids. The CDR3 DNA reads TGCAGTGCTAGAGCGGGGGAAGAGACCCAGTACTTC. Its protein product is CSARAGEETQYF.

V and J are TRBV12-3 or TRBV12-4 and TRBJ2-5; D gene ambiguous. CDR3 length equals 12 residues. With 6 bases removed from V and 3 bases from J, the gap between germline ends came to 8 bases. The CDR3 here is CASRGSEETQYF. In DNA, the CDR3 is TGTGCCAGCAGGGGGTCCGAAGAGACCCAGTACTTC.

The genes are TRBV10-1 and TRBJ2-5; D gene uncertain. The germline V gene has CDR1 WNHNN and CDR2 SYGVQD (reference sequence). Between the trimmed V and J ends, which lost 3 bases and 0 bases, there was a span of 5 bases. The CDR3 is made up of 13 amino acids. DNA of the CDR3: TGCGCCAGCAGTGATGGTAACCAAGAGACCCAGTACTTC. This encodes CASSDGNQETQYF.

The genes are TRBV7-6 and TRBJ2-1; D not certain. The CDR3 totals 17 residues. Germline V gene sequence: CDR1 SGHVS, CDR2 FNYEAQ. V was pared by 0 bases and J by 1 base, with 13 bases between. For the CDR3, the DNA is TGTGCCAGCAGCTTAGCCCGCCGGAAGAATTCCTACAATGAGCAGTTCTTC. This encodes CASSLARRKNSYNEQFF.

The chain has TRBV6-5 and TRBJ1-1; no reliable D call. The CDR3 sequence is 12 residues long. Germline CDR1 MNHEY, CDR2 SVGAGI. V lost 6 bases to trimming and J lost 2 bases, with 7 bases between them. The CDR3 DNA sequence: TGTGCCAGCAGGCCCCCCAACACTGAAGCTTTCTTT. Protein sequence: CASRPPNTEAFF.

The chain carries TRBV12-3 or TRBV12-4 and TRBJ2-1, with D unclear. Between the trimmed V and J ends, which lost 8 bases and 5 bases, there was a span of 19 bases. The CDR3 length is 15 residues. The CDR3 DNA is TGTGCCAGCCTCCACCCTGGGCACTACAACAATGAGCAGTTCTTC. It specifies CASLHPGHYNNEQFF.

A few counts support this clonotype. V gene TRBV3-1 combines with J gene TRBJ2-1; D may be TRBD2 (5 bases). Germline values: CDR1 LGHDT, CDR2 YNNKEL (reference sequence). Deletions cut 1 base from V and 7 bases from J, with 8 bases between. The CDR3 consists of 13 residues. As DNA, the CDR3 is TGTGCCAGCAGCCAAGGCCGCGGGAATGAGCAGTTCTTC. It is translated as CASSQGRGNEQFF.

This clonotype has a handful of counts. One end of the junction does not line up with germline, which may come from a read error. The chain couples TRBV12-3 or TRBV12-4 to TRBJ2-1, with 10 bases aligning to TRBD1. CDR3 size: 15 residues. The DNA for the CDR3 is TGTGCCAGCAGTTGGGACAGGGGATCGACCAATGGGCAGTTCTTC. Translated: CASSWDRGSTNGQFF.

The rearrangement joins TRBV24-1 to TRBJ2-7; either TRBD1 or TRBD2 may supply D (5 bases each). Germline V gene sequence: CDR1 KGHDR, CDR2 SFDVKD. The V gene lost 5 bases and the J gene lost 6 bases, with 13 bases spanning the gap. The CDR3 is 13 residues long. CDR3 region: CATSVSPGAEQYF. The CDR3 DNA reads TGTGCCACCAGTGTCTCTCCCGGGGCCGAGCAGTACTTC.